A single sample gave rise to the 19 T cell receptor beta chains below, sequenced in a study of T cells in Graves' hyperthyroidism and ophthalmopathy. RNA transcripts yielded amplified TCR beta CDR3 regions. HTBI primers were the set used in a first-round RT-PCR of the TCR CDR3. TCRdb reprocessed the multiplex PCR reads with MiXCR, giving one entry per CDR3 protein. The data contain roughly 500,000 distinct CDR3 sequences, 46% of them singletons. What was sequenced was peripheral blood or thyroid tissue (not recorded which). These TCRs come from an adult woman with Graves' disease, either hyperthyroidism or ophthalmopathy (not recorded which).

This clonotype was recorded at least ten times. This chain uses TRBV7-9 with TRBJ2-2; tentatively, D is TRBD1 (6 bases). The CDR3 runs to 15 residues. The V gene's germline CDR1 is SEHNR and CDR2 FQNEAQ (reference sequence). Trimming took 0 bases from V and 6 from J, leaving 11 bases between them. The chain's CDR3 is CASSLAWAGAGELFF. The CDR3 region has the DNA TGTGCCAGCAGCTTAGCCTGGGCAGGGGCCGGGGAGCTGTTTTTT.

The chain links TRBV7-2 to TRBJ2-7; 8 bases map to TRBD2. There are 16 residues in the CDR3. Losses at the gene ends were 1 base for V and 0 bases for J; bases not matched to a gene: 5. CDR1 is SGHTA and CDR2 is FQGNSA in the germline V gene. The CDR3 loop reads CASSLVPLAASYEQYF. The CDR3 DNA reads TGTGCCAGCAGCTTAGTCCCACTAGCGGCCTCCTACGAGCAGTACTTC.

This clonotype has only one observation. V gene TRBV7-9 combines with J gene TRBJ1-1; D remains unclear. The ends were cut back, 3 bases at V and 0 bases at J, with 11 bases in the middle. The germline CDR1 and CDR2 sequences are SEHNR and FQNEAQ (reference sequence). The CDR3 extends over 15 amino acids. The CDR3 sequence is CASSLLGVMNTEAFF. CDR3 DNA: TGTGCCAGCAGCTTGCTGGGAGTCATGAACACTGAAGCTTTCTTT. The entire variable domain, with the rest obtained from reference TRBV7-9 and TRBJ1-1, is as follows: DTGVSQNPRHKITKRGQNVTFRCDPISEHNRLYWYRQTLGQGPEFLTYFQNEAQLEKSRLLSDRFSAERPKGSFSTLEIQRTEQGDSAMYLCASSLLGVMNTEAFFGQGTRLTVV.

This clonotype was counted a few times. The chain is built from TRBV5-1 and TRBJ1-2; D remains unclear. CDR3 size: 14 residues. Germline values: CDR1 SGHRS, CDR2 YFSETQ. Trimming shortened V by 2 bases and J by 3 bases, and 11 bases separated the two germline ends. CDR3 sequence reads: CASSLAQTHYGYTF. The CDR3 region has the DNA TGCGCCAGCAGCTTAGCGCAGACCCACTATGGCTACACCTTC.

This clonotype was picked up many times. V is TRBV7-2 and J is TRBJ1-1; D is perhaps TRBD1 (5 bases). The germline V gene has CDR1 SGHTA and CDR2 FQGNSA. This CDR3 is built from 16 residues. V lost 3 bases, J lost 5 bases, and 19 bases lay in between. The DNA of the CDR3 is TGTGCCAGCAGCTTGGGGGTCCAGGTAGTTGGAACTGAAGCTTTCTTT. It specifies CASSLGVQVVGTEAFF. The full variable domain, rest sourced from reference TRBV7-2 and TRBJ1-1, is GAGVSQSPSNKVTEKGKDVELRCDPISGHTALYWYRQSLGQGLEFLIYFQGNSAPDKSGLPSDRFSAERTGGSVSTLTIQRTQQEDSAVYLCASSLGVQVVGTEAFFGQGTRLTVV.

The V gene is TRBV7-9, the J gene TRBJ1-1; D unresolved. The CDR3 is 12 residues long. Germline CDR1 and CDR2: SEHNR and FQNEAQ (reference sequence). The V end lost 1 base, the J end lost 7 bases, and 7 bases lay between the germline ends. In DNA, the CDR3 is TGTGCCAGCAGCTTAGGGCGAAATGAAGCTTTCTTT. This codes for CASSLGRNEAFF.

The chain uses TRBV5-1 and TRBJ2-5; tentatively, D is TRBD1 (5 bases). V was trimmed by 4 bases and J by 11 bases, leaving 21 bases between them. Germline V CDR1 and CDR2: SGHRS, YFSETQ. This CDR3 has 14 residues. The CDR3 sequence: CASSGQGSNNEQYF. The CDR3 DNA sequence: TGCGCCAGCAGCGGGCAGGGCAGTAACAATGAGCAGTACTTC.

The V gene is TRBV29-1, the J gene TRBJ1-3; D gene unclear. Germline loops: CDR1 SQVTM, CDR2 ANQGSEA. Trimming removed 8 bases from V and 0 bases from J, with 14 bases in between. The CDR3 spans 14 residues. This CDR3 reads CSNSDGSSGNTIYF. CDR3 coding DNA: TGCAGCAATTCGGACGGAAGCTCTGGAAACACCATATATTTT.

V usage is TRBV6-6 and J usage is TRBJ1-2; D gene ambiguous. Trimming stripped 6 bases from V and 2 bases from J, with 13 bases between. Germline lookup yields CDR1 MNHNY and CDR2 SVGAGI (reference sequence). The CDR3 consists of 14 residues. CDR3: CASSLRGYNYGYTF. As DNA, the CDR3 is TGTGCCAGCAGCCTTCGGGGATACAACTATGGCTACACCTTC.

In its sample, this clonotype was seen many times. The rearrangement uses TRBV7-2 and TRBJ2-7, with 9 nucleotides matching TRBD2. The CDR3 has 14 residues. Trimming at V came to 3 bases and at J to 0 bases, leaving 0 bases not matched to a gene. The germline V gene encodes CDR1 SGHTA and CDR2 FQGNSA. The CDR3 coding sequence is TGTGCCAGCAGCTTTAGCGGGAGCTCCTACGAGCAGTACTTC. Encoded protein: CASSFSGSSYEQYF.

This chain joins TRBV5-4 and TRBJ2-7; 7 nucleotides line up with TRBD2. V shed 2 bases, J shed 4 bases, and the junction held 9 bases outside the gene matches. This CDR3 contains 15 residues. Germline V gene data show CDR1 as SGHNT and CDR2 as YYREEE (reference sequence). CDR3 sequence reads: CASSFGEGALYEQYF. The CDR3 DNA follows: TGTGCCAGCAGCTTTGGGGAGGGAGCTTTGTACGAGCAGTACTTC.

The rearrangement joins TRBV12-3 or TRBV12-4 to TRBJ1-6, with 8 nucleotides matching TRBD1. J was trimmed by 5 bases and V by 5 bases; bases with no gene match: 8. This CDR3 is built from 16 residues. The CDR3 sequence is CASSGQGSLDNSPLHF. The CDR3 DNA is TGTGCCAGCAGTGGACAGGGCTCTTTGGATAATTCACCCCTCCACTTT.

The chain uses TRBV5-1 and TRBJ1-1; weak D call: TRBD1 (5 bases). Per the germline V gene, CDR1 is SGHRS and CDR2 is YFSETQ. The CDR3 spans 15 residues. V was cut by 3 bases and J by 4 bases, with 16 bases left in between. CDR3 amino acids: CASSYEWGVTTEAFF. DNA for the CDR3: TGCGCCAGCAGCTACGAATGGGGGGTTACCACTGAAGCTTTCTTT.

The gene calls are TRBV20-1 and TRBJ2-7, with unresolved D. V was pared by 0 bases and J by 3 bases, with 12 bases between. This CDR3 spans 14 amino acids. Germline CDR1 DFQATT, CDR2 SNEGSKA (reference sequence). The CDR3: CSARDHPGRYEQYF. CDR3 bases: TGCAGTGCTAGAGATCACCCGGGCCGCTACGAGCAGTACTTC.

This clonotype was seen many times. The chain carries TRBV7-9 and TRBJ1-2; D remains ambiguous. Trimming removed 1 base from V and 5 bases from J, with 17 bases in between. Germline V gene lookup returns CDR1 SEHNR and CDR2 FQNEAQ (reference sequence). The length of the CDR3 is 16 residues. CDR3 coding DNA: TGTGCCAGCAGCTTAGATGTGGCGGGCAGCCGATATGGCTACACCTTC. Amino acid sequence: CASSLDVAGSRYGYTF.

The gene calls are TRBV12-3 or TRBV12-4 and TRBJ1-6; D remains unclear. There are 14 residues in the CDR3. V was trimmed by 0 bases and J by 6 bases, leaving 6 bases between them. As DNA, the CDR3 is TGTGCCAGCAGTTTAGCAGCACGTAATTCACCCCTCCACTTT. This encodes CASSLAARNSPLHF.

This clonotype was recorded at least ten times. This rearrangement joins TRBV15 to TRBJ2-7, with D hard to call. CDR1 and CDR2 (germline): LNHNV, YYDKDF (reference sequence). This CDR3 spans 16 amino acids. Trimming took off 2 bases at V and 5 bases at J, with 19 bases between the two ends. The CDR3 loop is CATSRSPGSSLDEQYF. The CDR3 coding sequence is TGTGCCACCAGCAGAAGCCCCGGGTCATCTCTCGACGAGCAGTACTTC.

This clonotype was recorded many times. The chain combines TRBV6-5 with TRBJ2-1; 8 nucleotides match TRBD2. Per germline, CDR1 MNHEY and CDR2 SVGAGI. The CDR3 has 16 residues. Losses at the gene ends were 2 bases for V and 3 bases for J; bases not matched to a gene: 6. The CDR3 loop is CASSYAAGGVYNEQFF. The CDR3 bases are TGTGCCAGCAGTTACGCGGCGGGAGGAGTCTACAATGAGCAGTTCTTC.

In its sample, this clonotype was seen many times. CDR3 in DNA: TGTGCCAGCAGCTTCCGACAGGGGCACGGAAACACCATATATTTT. Translated, it gives CASSFRQGHGNTIYF. The rearrangement links TRBV7-9 to TRBJ1-3, with 8 bases aligning to TRBD1. Trimming took 3 bases from V and 4 from J; bases not matched to a gene: 5. Germline values: CDR1 SEHNR, CDR2 FQNEAQ (reference sequence). The CDR3 is 15 amino acids.